A selection of T cell receptor beta chains follows, all from one sample in a study of shared clonotypes between healthy human individuals. Clones were sequenced by immunoSEQ multiplex PCR, and TCRdb holds only the in-frame ones, with some missing. This sample has about 2,200,000 clones, with 90% to 95% found just once. Specimen: naive CD8+ T cells from PBMCs. The receptors derive from a young man in good health. Some clones in this sample may be carry-over from other donors' samples. The CDR3 runs from the conserved cysteine through the conserved F or W.

>TRBV14|TRBJ2-2
CASSYRDGANTGELFF
>TRBV2|TRBJ2-7
CASTSGSSYEQYF
>TRBV29-1|TRBJ2-3
CSAGQITDTQYF
>TRBV2|TRBJ2-4
CASSENEGRAKNIQYF
>TRBV9|TRBJ2-3
CASSVAISTDTQYF
>TRBV4-1|TRBJ2-7
CASSPKGAGPGKNGEQYF
>TRBV5-1|TRBJ2-7
CASSSRAGAVEQYF
>TRBV7-9|TRBJ2-7
CASSPEDRVTYEQYF
>TRBV7-2|TRBJ2-7
CASSSPLSGVGNEQYF
>TRBV6-6|TRBJ2-5
CASSDSFPGGETQYF
>TRBV2|TRBJ2-3
CAIRPGLAVTDTQYF